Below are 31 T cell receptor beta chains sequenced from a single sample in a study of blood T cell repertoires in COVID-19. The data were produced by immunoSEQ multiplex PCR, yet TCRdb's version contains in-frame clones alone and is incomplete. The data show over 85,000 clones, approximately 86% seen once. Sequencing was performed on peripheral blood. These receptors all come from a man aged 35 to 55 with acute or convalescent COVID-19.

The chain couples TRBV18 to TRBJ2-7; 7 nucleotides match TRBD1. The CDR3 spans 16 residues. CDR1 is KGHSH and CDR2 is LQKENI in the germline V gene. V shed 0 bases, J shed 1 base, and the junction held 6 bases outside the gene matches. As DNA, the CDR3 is TGTGCCAGCTCACCACCCACTCGACAGGGTTCCTACGAGCAGTACTTC. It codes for CASSPPTRQGSYEQYF.

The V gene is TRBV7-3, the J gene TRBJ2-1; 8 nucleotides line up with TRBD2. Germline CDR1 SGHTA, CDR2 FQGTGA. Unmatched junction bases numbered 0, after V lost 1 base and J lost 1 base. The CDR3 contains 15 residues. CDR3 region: CASSLIAGSYNEQFF. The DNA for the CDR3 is TGTGCCAGCAGCTTAATAGCGGGGTCCTACAATGAGCAGTTCTTC.

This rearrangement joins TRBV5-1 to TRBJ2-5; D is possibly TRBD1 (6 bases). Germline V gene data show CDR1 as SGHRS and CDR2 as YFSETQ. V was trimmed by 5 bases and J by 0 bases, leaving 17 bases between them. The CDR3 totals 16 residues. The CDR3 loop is CASSFTPSGDQETQYF. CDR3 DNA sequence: TGCGCCAGCAGTTTTACTCCCTCAGGGGACCAAGAGACCCAGTACTTC.

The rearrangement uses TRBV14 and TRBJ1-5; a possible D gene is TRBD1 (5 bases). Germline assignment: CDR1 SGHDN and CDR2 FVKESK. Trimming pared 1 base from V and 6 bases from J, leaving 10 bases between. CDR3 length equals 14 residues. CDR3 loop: CASSQAGISQPQHF. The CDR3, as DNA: TGTGCCAGCAGCCAAGCAGGGATTAGTCAGCCCCAGCATTTT.

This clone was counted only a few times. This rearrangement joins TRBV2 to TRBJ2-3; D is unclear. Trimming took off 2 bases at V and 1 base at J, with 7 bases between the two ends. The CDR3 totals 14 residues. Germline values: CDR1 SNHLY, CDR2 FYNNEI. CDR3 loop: CASSEPQGTDTQYF. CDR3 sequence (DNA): TGTGCCAGCAGTGAACCCCAGGGCACAGATACGCAGTATTTT. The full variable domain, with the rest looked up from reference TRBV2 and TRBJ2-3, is EPEVTQTPSHQVTQMGQEVILRCVPISNHLYFYWYRQILGQKVEFLVSFYNNEISEKSEIFDDQFSVERPDGSNFTLKIRSTKLEDSAMYFCASSEPQGTDTQYFGPGTRLTVL.

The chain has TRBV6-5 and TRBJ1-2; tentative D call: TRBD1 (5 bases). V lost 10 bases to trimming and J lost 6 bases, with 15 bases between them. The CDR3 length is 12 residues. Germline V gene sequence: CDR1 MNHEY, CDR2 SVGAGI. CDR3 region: CATWDFLHGYTF. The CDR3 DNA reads TGTGCCACCTGGGACTTTCTGCATGGCTACACCTTC.

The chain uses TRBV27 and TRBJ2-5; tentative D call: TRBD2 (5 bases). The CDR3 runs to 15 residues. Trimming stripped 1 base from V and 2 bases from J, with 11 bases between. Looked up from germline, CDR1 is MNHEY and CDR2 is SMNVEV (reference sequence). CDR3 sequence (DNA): TGTGCCAGCAGTTTATTAGCTAGGAGGCAAGAGACCCAGTACTTC. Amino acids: CASSLLARRQETQYF.

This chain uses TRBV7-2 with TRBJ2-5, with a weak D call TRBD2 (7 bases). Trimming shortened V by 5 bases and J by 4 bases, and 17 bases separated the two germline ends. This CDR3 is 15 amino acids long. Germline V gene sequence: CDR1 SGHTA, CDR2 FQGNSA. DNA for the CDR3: TGTGCCAGCAGCCCCCCGGGGGGCAGGGGAGAGACCCAGTACTTC. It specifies CASSPPGGRGETQYF. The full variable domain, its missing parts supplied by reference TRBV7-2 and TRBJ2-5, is GAGVSQSPSNKVTEKGKDVELRCDPISGHTALYWYRQSLGQGLEFLIYFQGNSAPDKSGLPSDRFSAERTGGSVSTLTIQRTQQEDSAVYLCASSPPGGRGETQYFGPGTRLLVL.

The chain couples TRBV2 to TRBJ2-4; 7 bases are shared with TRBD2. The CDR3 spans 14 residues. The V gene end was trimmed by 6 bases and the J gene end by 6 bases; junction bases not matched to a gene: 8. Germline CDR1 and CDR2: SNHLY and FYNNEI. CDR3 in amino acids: CASRGGRERNIQYF. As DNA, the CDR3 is TGTGCCAGCAGGGGCGGGCGGGAGAGAAACATTCAGTACTTC.

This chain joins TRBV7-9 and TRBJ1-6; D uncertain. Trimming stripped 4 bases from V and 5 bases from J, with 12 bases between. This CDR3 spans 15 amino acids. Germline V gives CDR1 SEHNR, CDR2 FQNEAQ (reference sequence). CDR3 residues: CASSYSGLDNSPLHF. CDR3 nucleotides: TGTGCCAGCAGCTACAGTGGACTGGATAATTCACCCCTCCACTTT.

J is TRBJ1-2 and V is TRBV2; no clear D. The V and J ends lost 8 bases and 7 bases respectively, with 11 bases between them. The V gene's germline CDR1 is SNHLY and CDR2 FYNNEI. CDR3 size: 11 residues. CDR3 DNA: TGTGCCAGCGTCGGGGAGCGTGGCTACACCTTC. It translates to CASVGERGYTF.

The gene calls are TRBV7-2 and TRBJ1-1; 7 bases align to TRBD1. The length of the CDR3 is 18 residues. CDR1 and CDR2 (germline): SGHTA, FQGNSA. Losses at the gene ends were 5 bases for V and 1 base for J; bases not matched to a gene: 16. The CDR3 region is CASSRSRDRIISNTEAFF. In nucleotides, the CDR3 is TGTGCCAGCAGCAGGAGCCGGGACAGAATAATCTCGAACACTGAAGCTTTCTTT.

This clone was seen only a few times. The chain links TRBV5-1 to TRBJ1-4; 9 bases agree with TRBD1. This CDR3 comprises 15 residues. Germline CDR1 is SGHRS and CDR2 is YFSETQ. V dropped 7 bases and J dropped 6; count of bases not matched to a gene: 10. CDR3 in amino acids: CASSTTGGVYEKLFF. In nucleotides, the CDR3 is TGCGCCAGCTCCACTACAGGGGGCGTTTATGAAAAACTGTTTTTT.

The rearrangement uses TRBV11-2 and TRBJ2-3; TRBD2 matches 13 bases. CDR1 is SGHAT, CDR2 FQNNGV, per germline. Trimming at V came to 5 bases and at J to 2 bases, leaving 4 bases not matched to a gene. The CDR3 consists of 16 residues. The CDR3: CASSQGLAGLTDTQYF. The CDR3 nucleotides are TGTGCCAGCAGCCAGGGACTAGCGGGGCTCACAGATACGCAGTATTTT.

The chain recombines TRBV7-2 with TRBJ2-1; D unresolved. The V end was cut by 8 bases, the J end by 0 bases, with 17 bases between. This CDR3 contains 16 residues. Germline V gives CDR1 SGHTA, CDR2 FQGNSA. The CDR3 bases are TGTGCCAGCCTAGAAGTAGACCAGAGCTCCTACAATGAGCAGTTCTTC. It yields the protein CASLEVDQSSYNEQFF.

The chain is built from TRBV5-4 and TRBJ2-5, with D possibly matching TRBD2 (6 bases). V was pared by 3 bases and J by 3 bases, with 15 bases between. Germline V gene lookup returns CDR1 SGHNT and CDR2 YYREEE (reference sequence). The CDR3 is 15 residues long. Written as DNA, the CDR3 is TGTGCCAGCAGCTCAAGGACTACTGGGGAAGAGACCCAGTACTTC. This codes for CASSSRTTGEETQYF.

CDR3 sequence: CASSAHLGQGVAGANVLTF. CDR3 bases: TGTGCCAGCAGCGCCCACCTGGGACAGGGGGTAGCTGGGGCCAACGTCCTGACTTTC. The J gene is TRBJ2-6, the V gene TRBV9, with 11 bases aligning to TRBD1. The CDR3 has 19 residues. The J segment lost 2 bases and the V segment lost 3 bases, leaving 10 bases of the junction unmatched. The germline V gene encodes CDR1 SGDLS and CDR2 YYNGEE.

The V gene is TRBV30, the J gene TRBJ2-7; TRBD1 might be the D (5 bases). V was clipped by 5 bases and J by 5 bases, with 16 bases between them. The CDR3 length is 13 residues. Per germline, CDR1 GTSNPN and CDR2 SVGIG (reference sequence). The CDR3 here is CAWGVKGRDEQYF. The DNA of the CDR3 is TGTGCCTGGGGGGTTAAGGGCAGGGACGAGCAGTACTTC.

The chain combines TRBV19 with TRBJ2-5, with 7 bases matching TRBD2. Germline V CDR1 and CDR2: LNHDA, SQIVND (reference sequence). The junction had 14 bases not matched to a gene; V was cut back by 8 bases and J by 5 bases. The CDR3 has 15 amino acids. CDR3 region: CASRPRGGPRETQYF. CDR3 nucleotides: TGTGCCAGTCGTCCCCGGGGAGGGCCGCGGGAGACCCAGTACTTC.

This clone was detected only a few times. CDR3 region: CAWLHPGQGLYEQYF. In DNA form, the CDR3 reads TGTGCCTGGCTACATCCGGGACAGGGACTCTACGAGCAGTACTTC. The chain uses TRBV30 and TRBJ2-7; 9 bases align to TRBD1. The CDR3 is made up of 15 amino acids. From germline, CDR1 is GTSNPN and CDR2 SVGIG (reference sequence). Germline trimming cut 5 bases from V and 3 bases from J; bases unmatched to any gene: 11.

The CDR3 bases are TGTGCCAGCAGCTCAAACCCGACAGGAAACACCATATATTTT. It specifies CASSSNPTGNTIYF. This sequence joins TRBV3-1 (or the pseudogene TRBV3-2) and TRBJ1-3, with D unclear. The CDR3 loop spans 14 amino acids. V dropped 5 bases and J dropped 4 bases, with 12 bases sitting between them. Germline V gives CDR1 LGHDT, CDR2 YNNKEL (reference sequence).

The CDR3 reads CASSFDRVSSYEQYF. The CDR3 DNA follows: TGTGCCAGCAGCTTTGACAGGGTGTCGTCCTACGAGCAGTACTTC. The V gene is TRBV7-9, the J gene TRBJ2-7; 7 bases are shared with TRBD1. Germline V gene sequence: CDR1 SEHNR, CDR2 FQNEAQ (reference sequence). This CDR3 is built from 15 residues. V lost 3 bases to trimming and J lost 1 base; unmatched junction nucleotides: 6. Full variable domain (missing parts from reference TRBV7-9 and TRBJ2-7): DTGVSQNPRHKITKRGQNVTFRCDPISEHNRLYWYRQTLGQGPEFLTYFQNEAQLEKSRLLSDRFSAERPKGSFSTLEIQRTEQGDSAMYLCASSFDRVSSYEQYFGPGTRLTVT.

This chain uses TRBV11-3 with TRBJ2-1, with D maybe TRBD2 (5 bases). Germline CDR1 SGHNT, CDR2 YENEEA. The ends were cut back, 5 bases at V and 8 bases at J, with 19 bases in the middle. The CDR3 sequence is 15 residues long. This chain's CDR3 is CASSKTGKNGDEQFF. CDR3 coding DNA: TGTGCCAGCAGCAAAACCGGGAAAAACGGCGATGAGCAGTTCTTC.

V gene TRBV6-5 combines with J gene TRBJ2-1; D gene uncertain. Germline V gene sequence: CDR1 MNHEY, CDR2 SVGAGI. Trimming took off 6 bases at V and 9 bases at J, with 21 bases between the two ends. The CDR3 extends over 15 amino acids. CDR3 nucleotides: TGTGCCAGCAGCCCCATGATTCGGTTGTACGGTGAGCAGTTCTTC. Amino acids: CASSPMIRLYGEQFF.

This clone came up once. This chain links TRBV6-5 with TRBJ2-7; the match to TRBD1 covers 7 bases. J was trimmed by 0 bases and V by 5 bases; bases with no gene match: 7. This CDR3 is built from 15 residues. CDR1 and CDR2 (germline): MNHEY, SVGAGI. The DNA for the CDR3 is TGTGCCAGCAGTCCTCTCCGGGACAGCTCCTACGAGCAGTACTTC. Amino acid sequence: CASSPLRDSSYEQYF.

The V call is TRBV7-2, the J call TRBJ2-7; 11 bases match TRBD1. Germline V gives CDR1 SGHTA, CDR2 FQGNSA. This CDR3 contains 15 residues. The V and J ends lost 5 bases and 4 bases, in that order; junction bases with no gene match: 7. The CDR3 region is CASSADRGLLYEQYF. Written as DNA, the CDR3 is TGTGCCAGCAGCGCGGACAGGGGGCTTTTGTACGAGCAGTACTTC. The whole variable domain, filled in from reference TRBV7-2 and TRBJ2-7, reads GAGVSQSPSNKVTEKGKDVELRCDPISGHTALYWYRQSLGQGLEFLIYFQGNSAPDKSGLPSDRFSAERTGGSVSTLTIQRTQQEDSAVYLCASSADRGLLYEQYFGPGTRLTVT.

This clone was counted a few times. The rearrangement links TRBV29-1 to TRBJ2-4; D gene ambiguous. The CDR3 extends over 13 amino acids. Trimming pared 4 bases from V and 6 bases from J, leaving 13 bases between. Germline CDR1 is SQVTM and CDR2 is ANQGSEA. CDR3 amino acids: CSVAGPTGNIQYF. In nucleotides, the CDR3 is TGCAGCGTTGCTGGCCCCACGGGAAACATTCAGTACTTC.

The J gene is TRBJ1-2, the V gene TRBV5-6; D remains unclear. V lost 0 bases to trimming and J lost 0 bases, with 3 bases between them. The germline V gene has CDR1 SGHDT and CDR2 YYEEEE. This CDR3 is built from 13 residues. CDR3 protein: CASSLAANYGYTF. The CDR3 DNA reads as TGTGCCAGCAGCTTGGCAGCTAACTATGGCTACACCTTC.

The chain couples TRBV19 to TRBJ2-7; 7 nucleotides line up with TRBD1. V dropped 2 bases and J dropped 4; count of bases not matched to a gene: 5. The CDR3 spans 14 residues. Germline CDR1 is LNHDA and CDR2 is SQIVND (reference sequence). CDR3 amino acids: CASSIPGQYYEQYF. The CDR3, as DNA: TGTGCCAGTAGTATACCGGGACAGTATTACGAGCAGTACTTC.

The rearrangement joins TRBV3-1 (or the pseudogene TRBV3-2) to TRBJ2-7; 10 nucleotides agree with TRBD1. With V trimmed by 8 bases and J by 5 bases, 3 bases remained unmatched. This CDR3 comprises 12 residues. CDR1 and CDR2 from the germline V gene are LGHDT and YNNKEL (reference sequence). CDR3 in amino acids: CASGTGDDEQYF. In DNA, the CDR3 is TGTGCCAGCGGGACAGGGGACGACGAGCAGTACTTC.

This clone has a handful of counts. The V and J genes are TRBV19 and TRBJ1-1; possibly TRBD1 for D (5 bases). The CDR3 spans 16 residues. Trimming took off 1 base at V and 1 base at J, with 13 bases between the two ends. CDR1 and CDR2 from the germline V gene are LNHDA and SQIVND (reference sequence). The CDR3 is CASSIGGGRWNTEAFF. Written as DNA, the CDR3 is TGTGCCAGTAGTATAGGCGGGGGACGGTGGAACACTGAAGCTTTCTTT.